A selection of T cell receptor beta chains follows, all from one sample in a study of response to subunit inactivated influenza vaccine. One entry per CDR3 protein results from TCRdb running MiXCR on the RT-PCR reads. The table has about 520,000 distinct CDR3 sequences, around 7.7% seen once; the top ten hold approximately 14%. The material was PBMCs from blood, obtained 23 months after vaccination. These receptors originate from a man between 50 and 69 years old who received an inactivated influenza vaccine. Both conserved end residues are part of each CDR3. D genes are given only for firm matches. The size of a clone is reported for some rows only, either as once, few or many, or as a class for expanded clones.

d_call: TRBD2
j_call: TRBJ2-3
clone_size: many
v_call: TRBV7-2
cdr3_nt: TGTGCCAGCAGCTCCGGACTAGCGGGAGTGGATACGCAGTATTTT
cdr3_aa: CASSSGLAGVDTQYF

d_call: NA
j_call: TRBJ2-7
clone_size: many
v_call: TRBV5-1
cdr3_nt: TGCGCCAGCAGCTTGGAAATTACAGGCTCCTACGAGCAGTACTTC
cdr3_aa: CASSLEITGSYEQYF

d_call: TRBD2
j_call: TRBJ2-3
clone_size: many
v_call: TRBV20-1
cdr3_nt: TGCAGTGCCCGCGGGGGGGGTACAGATACGCAGTATTTT
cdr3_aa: CSARGGGTDTQYF

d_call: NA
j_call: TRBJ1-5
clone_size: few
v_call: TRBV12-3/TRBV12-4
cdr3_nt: TGTGCCAGCAGTGCGGACAGATTTCAGCCCCAGCATTTT
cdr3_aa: CASSADRFQPQHF

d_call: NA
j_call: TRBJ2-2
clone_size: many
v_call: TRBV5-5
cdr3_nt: TGTGCCAGCAGCTTACCCCGGGACCCCGGGGAGCTGTTTTTT
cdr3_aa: CASSLPRDPGELFF

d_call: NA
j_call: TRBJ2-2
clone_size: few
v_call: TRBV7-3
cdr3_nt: TGTGCCAGCAGCTTCCAACAAGCGAACACCGGGGAGCTGTTTTTT
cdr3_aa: CASSFQQANTGELFF

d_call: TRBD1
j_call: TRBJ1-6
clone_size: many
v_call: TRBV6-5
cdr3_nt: TGTGCCAGCAGTTACTTACAGGGGGGATCACCCCTCCACTTT
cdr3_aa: CASSYLQGGSPLHF

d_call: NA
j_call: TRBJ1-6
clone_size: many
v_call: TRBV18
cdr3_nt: TGTGCCAGCTCACCATCGGCCGGATTCAATTCACCCCTCCACTTT
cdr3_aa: CASSPSAGFNSPLHF

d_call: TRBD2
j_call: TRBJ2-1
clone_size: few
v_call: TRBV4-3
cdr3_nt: TGCGCCAGCAGCCAAGATAGCGGGATGGCTGAGCAGTTCTTC
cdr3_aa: CASSQDSGMAEQFF

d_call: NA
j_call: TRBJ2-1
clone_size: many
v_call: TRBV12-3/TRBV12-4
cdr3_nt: TGTGCCAGCAGCCGACAAGGAGAGCAGTTCTTC
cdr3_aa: CASSRQGEQFF

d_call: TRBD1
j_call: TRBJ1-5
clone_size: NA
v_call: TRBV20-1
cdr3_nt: TGCAGTGCTACCACCAGACAGGGGTTGATTAATCAGCCCCAGCATTTT
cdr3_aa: CSATTRQGLINQPQHF

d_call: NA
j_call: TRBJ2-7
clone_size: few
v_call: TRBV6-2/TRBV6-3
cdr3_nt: TGTGCCAGCAGTTACTCGATTGCTCCGTTAAGGGTCGGCGCCTACGAGCAGTACTTC
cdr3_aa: CASSYSIAPLRVGAYEQYF

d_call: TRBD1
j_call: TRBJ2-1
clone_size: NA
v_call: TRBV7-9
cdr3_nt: TGTGCCAGCAGCTTAGCTTCGCGGGACAGGGTCAATGAGCAGTTCTTC
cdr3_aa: CASSLASRDRVNEQFF

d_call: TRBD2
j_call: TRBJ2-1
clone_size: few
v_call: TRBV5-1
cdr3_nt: TGCGCCAGCAGCTTGGGGGCGCGGGGGGGTATCGATGAGCAGTTCTTC
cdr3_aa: CASSLGARGGIDEQFF

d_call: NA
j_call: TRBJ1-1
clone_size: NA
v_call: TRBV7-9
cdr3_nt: TGTGCCAGCAGCGATGCGATTATAAACACTGAAGCTTTCTTT
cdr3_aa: CASSDAIINTEAFF

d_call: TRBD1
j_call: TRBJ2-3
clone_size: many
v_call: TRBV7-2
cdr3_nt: TGTGCCAGCAGCTCCCCGGGACAGGGAATGAATACGCAGTATTTT
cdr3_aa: CASSSPGQGMNTQYF

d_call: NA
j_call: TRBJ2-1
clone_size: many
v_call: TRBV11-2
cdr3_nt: TGTGCCAGCAGCACCAGCTTTGGTAATGAGCAGTTCTTC
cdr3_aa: CASSTSFGNEQFF

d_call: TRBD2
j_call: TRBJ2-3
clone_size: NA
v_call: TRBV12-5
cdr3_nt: TGTGCTAGTGGTTTGATTCTAGCGGGCGGTCCCACTAGCACAGATACGCAGTATTTT
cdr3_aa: CASGLILAGGPTSTDTQYF

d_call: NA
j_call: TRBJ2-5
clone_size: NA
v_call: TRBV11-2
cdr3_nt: TGTGCCAGCAGCTTAGGAGGATTCCGGTCAGAGACCCAGTACTTC
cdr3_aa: CASSLGGFRSETQYF

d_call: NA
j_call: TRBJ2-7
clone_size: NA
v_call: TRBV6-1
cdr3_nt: TGTGCCAGCCGCTCGGACACGGGCACCTACGAGCAGTACTTC
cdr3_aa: CASRSDTGTYEQYF

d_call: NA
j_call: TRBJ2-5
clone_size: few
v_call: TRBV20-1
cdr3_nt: TGCAGTGCTAACGAGGGGGGGCGCAGGGAGACCCAGTACTTC
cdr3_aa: CSANEGGRRETQYF

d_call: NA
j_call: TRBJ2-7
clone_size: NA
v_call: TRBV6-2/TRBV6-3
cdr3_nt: TGTGCCAGCAGTCGATCCGGCGAGCAGTACTTC
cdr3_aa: CASSRSGEQYF

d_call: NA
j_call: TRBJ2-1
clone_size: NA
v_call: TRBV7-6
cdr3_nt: TGTGCCAGCAGCGTGACCCCACATATTGAGGGCAATGAGCAGTTCTTC
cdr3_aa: CASSVTPHIEGNEQFF

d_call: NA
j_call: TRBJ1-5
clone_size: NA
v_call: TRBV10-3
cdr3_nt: TGTGCCATCGGGGGCCCGGGTCAGCCCCAGCATTTT
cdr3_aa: CAIGGPGQPQHF

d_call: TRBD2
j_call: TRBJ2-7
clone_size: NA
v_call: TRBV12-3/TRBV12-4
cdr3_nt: TGTGCCAGCACTAGGGCGGGAGGGCCCTACGAGCAGTACTTC
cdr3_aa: CASTRAGGPYEQYF

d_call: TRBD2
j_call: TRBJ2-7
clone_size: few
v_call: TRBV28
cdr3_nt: TGTGCCAGTGGGACTAGCGGGAGTATCACCTACGAGCAGTACTTC
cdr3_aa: CASGTSGSITYEQYF

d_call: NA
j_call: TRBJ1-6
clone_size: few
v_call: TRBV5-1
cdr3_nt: TGCGCCAGCAGCGAAGGTCCTAATAATTCACCCCTCCACTTT
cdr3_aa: CASSEGPNNSPLHF

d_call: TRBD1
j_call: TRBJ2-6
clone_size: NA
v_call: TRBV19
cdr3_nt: TGTGCCAGTACCCAACAACCCGGGACAGTAACATGGAAGGGGGCCAACGTCCTGACTTTC
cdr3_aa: CASTQQPGTVTWKGANVLTF

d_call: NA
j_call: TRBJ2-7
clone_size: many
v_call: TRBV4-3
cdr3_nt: TGCGCCAGCAGCCAAGATCTGGGGGCGTGGGGCTCCTACGAGCAGTACTTC
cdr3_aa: CASSQDLGAWGSYEQYF

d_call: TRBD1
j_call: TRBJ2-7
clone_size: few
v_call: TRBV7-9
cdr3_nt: TGTGCCAGCAGCTTTGGACCCGGGACAGGGTTTTCCTACGAGCAGTACTTC
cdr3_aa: CASSFGPGTGFSYEQYF

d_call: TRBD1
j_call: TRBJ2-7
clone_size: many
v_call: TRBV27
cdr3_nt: TGTGCCAGCAGGACAGGGGGCACCTACGAGCAGTACTTC
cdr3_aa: CASRTGGTYEQYF

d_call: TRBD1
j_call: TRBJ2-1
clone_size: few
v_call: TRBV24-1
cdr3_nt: TGTGCCACCAGTGATTTGCGATCCGGGACAGCAACCTACAATGAGCAGTTCTTC
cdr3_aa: CATSDLRSGTATYNEQFF

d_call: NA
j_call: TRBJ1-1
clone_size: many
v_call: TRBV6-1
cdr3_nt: TGTGCCAGCAGTGTAAGCAAAGACACTGAAGCTTTCTTT
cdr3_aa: CASSVSKDTEAFF

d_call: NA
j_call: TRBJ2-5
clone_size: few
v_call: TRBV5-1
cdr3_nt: TGCGCCAGCAGCCATACAGCTTACCAAGAGACCCAGTACTTC
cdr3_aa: CASSHTAYQETQYF

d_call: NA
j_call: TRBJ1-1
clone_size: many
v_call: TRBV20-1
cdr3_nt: TGCAGTGCTAGGCGGGGGAACACTGAAGCTTTCTTT
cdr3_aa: CSARRGNTEAFF

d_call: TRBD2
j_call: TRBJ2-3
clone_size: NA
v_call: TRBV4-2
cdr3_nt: TGTGCCAGCAGCCAAGCCAGTGGAACCGGGACTAGCGGGAGTCATAGCACAGATACGCAGTATTTT
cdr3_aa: CASSQASGTGTSGSHSTDTQYF

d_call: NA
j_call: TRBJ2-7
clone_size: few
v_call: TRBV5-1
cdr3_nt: TGCGCCAGCAGCTTCGCGGGTGGAGAGTACGAGCAGTACTTC
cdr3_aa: CASSFAGGEYEQYF

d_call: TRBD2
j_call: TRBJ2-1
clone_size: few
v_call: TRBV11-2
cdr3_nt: TGTGCCAGCAGCGGACCTAGCGGGGGGGGACGAACCTACAATGAGCAGTTCTTC
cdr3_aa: CASSGPSGGGRTYNEQFF

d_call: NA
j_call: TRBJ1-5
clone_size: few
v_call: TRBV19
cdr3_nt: TGTGCCAGTAGCGAGATGGGGGGGCAGCCCCAGCATTTT
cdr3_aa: CASSEMGGQPQHF

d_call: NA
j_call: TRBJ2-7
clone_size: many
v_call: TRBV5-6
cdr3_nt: TGTGCCAGCATCAATTCCGCAGGGGTTAGATCCTACGAGCAGTACTTC
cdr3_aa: CASINSAGVRSYEQYF

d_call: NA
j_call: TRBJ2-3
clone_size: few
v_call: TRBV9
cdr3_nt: TGTGCCAGCAGCGTAAATCCTAGCACAGATACGCAGTATTTT
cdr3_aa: CASSVNPSTDTQYF